The clone carrying this T cell receptor beta chain has a single count. Its antigen is unidentified. RNA, once extracted, was reverse transcribed into cDNA for use as the sequencing template. Data came from immunoSEQ multiplex PCR; TCRdb stores just in-frame clones and leaves some out. Altogether about 76,000 clones are present, roughly 70% being singletons, with the ten largest covering about a quarter. The record originates from a study of CD8+ T cells in alopecia areata. Study-level background: Among treated patients, severity was scored by affected scalp area percentage. Overall study findings and caveats: Sequencing of scalp samples also captures resident alphabeta T cells of normal skin.

Specified treatment: oral pan-JAK inhibitor, 5-10 mg twice daily. PBMCs provided sorted CD4+ and CD8+ T cells. Germline CDR1 SNHLY, CDR2 FYNNEI. The CDR3 has 13 amino acids. V gave up 4 bases and J gave up 6 bases, with 10 bases separating them. The sequenced sample was CD8+ T cells sorted from blood, obtained at week 24, from a patient treated with tofacitinib. The chain couples TRBV2 to TRBJ2-1; D gene unclear. This sequence originates from a human donor with alopecia areata. CDR3 residues: CASSVWRPNEQFF. As DNA, the CDR3 is TGTGCCAGCAGTGTCTGGCGACCCAATGAGCAGTTCTTC.